A selection of T cell receptor beta chains follows, all from one sample in a study of blood T cell repertoires in COVID-19. Some clones are missing from TCRdb's copy, which holds only in-frame ones; the method was immunoSEQ multiplex PCR. Of roughly 520,000 clones listed, 88% were seen once; the top ten hold 1.5% to 2%. What was sequenced was PBMCs or T cells enriched from blood (not recorded which). The receptors were gathered from a woman aged 40 to 50 who had recovered from COVID-19. CDR3s include the opening cysteine and the closing phenylalanine or tryptophan. Each record gives: V gene, clone size, D gene, J gene, CDR3 DNA, CDR3 protein. D genes are given only for firm matches. A row's size may be missing; if present it is once, few, many or a size class.

V: TRBV10-3; size: NA; D: NA; J: TRBJ1-1; DNA: TGTGCCATCAGTGAGTCGAGAGATTTAACCCAAGAAGCTTTCTTT; CDR3: CAISESRDLTQEAFF
V: TRBV29-1; size: once; D: NA; J: TRBJ1-1; DNA: TGCAGCGTTGAAAATCAGGGCAGTGACACTGAAGCTTTCTTT; CDR3: CSVENQGSDTEAFF
V: TRBV29-1; size: NA; D: NA; J: TRBJ1-1; DNA: TGCAGCGTTGCGGGACTGCTGGGTACTGAAGCTTTCTTT; CDR3: CSVAGLLGTEAFF
V: TRBV3-1/TRBV3-2; size: NA; D: TRBD2; J: TRBJ2-1; DNA: TGTGCCAGCAGCCAAGACCCCCCCCGGGGAGCGGGAGTTGGCGATGAGCAGTTCTTC; CDR3: CASSQDPPRGAGVGDEQFF
V: TRBV10-3; size: NA; D: NA; J: TRBJ1-1; DNA: TGTGCCATCAGTCCTCGCATTGCAGGCGAGAACACTGAAGCTTTCTTT; CDR3: CAISPRIAGENTEAFF
V: TRBV29-1; size: NA; D: NA; J: TRBJ1-1; DNA: TGCAGCGTTGGTCATTGGGAGGGACAAGCTTTCTTT; CDR3: CSVGHWEGQAFF
V: TRBV7-9; size: NA; D: NA; J: TRBJ2-7; DNA: TGTGCCAGCAGCTTAAGTAGGGGATTCCTGATGGAGCAGTACTTC; CDR3: CASSLSRGFLMEQYF
V: TRBV15; size: NA; D: TRBD2; J: TRBJ2-3; DNA: TGTGCCACCAGCAGAGATTTGTCACTAGCGGGAGTTCGAGCAGATACGCAGTATTTT; CDR3: CATSRDLSLAGVRADTQYF
V: TRBV5-6; size: NA; D: NA; J: TRBJ2-7; DNA: TGTGCCAGCAGCTTGCAACTAAGTGCCGAGCAGTACTTC; CDR3: CASSLQLSAEQYF
V: TRBV27; size: NA; D: TRBD1; J: TRBJ1-4; DNA: TGTGCCAGCAGTTACAGGGGAGATGCAACTAATGAAAAACTGTTTTTT; CDR3: CASSYRGDATNEKLFF
V: TRBV25-1; size: NA; D: NA; J: TRBJ1-2; DNA: TGTGCCAGCAGTGAATATGGCGGCTACACCTTC; CDR3: CASSEYGGYTF
V: TRBV29-1; size: NA; D: TRBD2; J: TRBJ2-7; DNA: TGCAGCGCGGGACTACGCGACTACGAGCAGTACTTC; CDR3: CSAGLRDYEQYF
V: TRBV20-1; size: NA; D: NA; J: TRBJ2-1; DNA: TGCAGTGCTCCCCGTAGCTATGAGCAGTTCTTC; CDR3: CSAPRSYEQFF
V: TRBV11-2; size: few; D: NA; J: TRBJ1-1; DNA: TGTGCCAGCAGCATCTTATTGAACACTGAAGCTTTCTTT; CDR3: CASSILLNTEAFF
V: TRBV7-9; size: NA; D: TRBD1; J: TRBJ2-5; DNA: TGTGCCAGCAGCATTTGGACAGGACCGGAGACCCAGTACTTC; CDR3: CASSIWTGPETQYF
V: TRBV6-5; size: NA; D: TRBD1; J: TRBJ2-5; DNA: TGTGCCAGCAGTCATCGACAGGGGCTCCAAGAGACCCAGTACTTC; CDR3: CASSHRQGLQETQYF
V: TRBV18; size: NA; D: TRBD1; J: TRBJ1-2; DNA: TGTGCCAGCTCACCGGCGCAGGGGCTACAGGGGCATATCGGCTACACCTTC; CDR3: CASSPAQGLQGHIGYTF
V: TRBV4-1; size: NA; D: NA; J: TRBJ1-2; DNA: TGCGCCAGCAGCCAAGCGCCAGGGCTCTATGGCTACACCTTC; CDR3: CASSQAPGLYGYTF
V: TRBV7-9; size: NA; D: TRBD1; J: TRBJ1-1; DNA: TGTGCCAGCAGCCCCCGGGACAGCGGGCGTCCTGAAGCTTTCTTT; CDR3: CASSPRDSGRPEAFF
V: TRBV6-6; size: NA; D: NA; J: TRBJ2-4; DNA: TGTGCCAGCAGTCAGGGGATTCTAGCCAAAAACATTCAGTACTTC; CDR3: CASSQGILAKNIQYF
V: TRBV12-5; size: NA; D: TRBD1; J: TRBJ2-7; DNA: TGTGCTAGTGGTTCGACCGGGACAGGGTCCTACGAGCAGTACTTC; CDR3: CASGSTGTGSYEQYF
V: TRBV25-1; size: NA; D: NA; J: TRBJ2-7; DNA: TGTGCCAGCAGGTTGTCAGGGTACGGCTACGAGCAGTACTTC; CDR3: CASRLSGYGYEQYF
V: TRBV13; size: once; D: TRBD1; J: TRBJ1-2; DNA: TGTGCCAGCAGCTTTGCGACAGGGTCCAGCTGGTATGGCTACACCTTC; CDR3: CASSFATGSSWYGYTF
V: TRBV11-3; size: NA; D: TRBD2; J: TRBJ2-7; DNA: TGTGCCAGCAGCCAGATTGGGGGAGGGTACGAGCAGTACTTC; CDR3: CASSQIGGGYEQYF
V: TRBV24-1; size: NA; D: TRBD2; J: TRBJ2-7; DNA: TGTGCCACCAGTGATTGGACTAGCGGGAGTTTCGAGCAGTACTTC; CDR3: CATSDWTSGSFEQYF
V: TRBV12-5; size: NA; D: TRBD2; J: TRBJ2-1; DNA: TGTGCTAGTGGTCCCGCGACTAGCGGGAGTGGAGCCTACAATGAGCAGTTCTTC; CDR3: CASGPATSGSGAYNEQFF
V: TRBV9; size: NA; D: TRBD1; J: TRBJ1-1; DNA: TGTGCCAGCAGCGTAGGAGTGGACAGGGTTGGCACTGAAGCTTTCTTT; CDR3: CASSVGVDRVGTEAFF
V: TRBV19; size: few; D: TRBD1; J: TRBJ1-3; DNA: TGTGCCAGTAATTCGGACAGGGGGCTTGGAAACACCATATATTTT; CDR3: CASNSDRGLGNTIYF